This entry lists 12 T cell receptor beta chains sequenced from one sample in a study of shared clonotypes between healthy human individuals. The repertoire was sequenced with immunoSEQ multiplex PCR; TCRdb's copy has only in-frame clones and lacks some. The sample records over 100,000 clones, 68% being singletons. Specimen: memory CD8+ T cells sorted from blood. Subset reported: CD45RO+ cells pooled with CCR7-negative TemRA cells. Every receptor here comes from a woman aged 25 to 39 in good health.

This CDR3 is CASSGQPNTGELFF. CDR3 bases: TGTGCCAGTAGTGGACAGCCGAACACCGGGGAGCTGTTTTTT. The chain employs TRBV19 and TRBJ2-2, with D possibly TRBD1 on 6 matching bases. CDR1 is LNHDA and CDR2 is SQIVND in the germline V gene (reference sequence). The CDR3 loop spans 14 amino acids. Trimming cost V 5 bases and J 0 bases, with 7 bases left between them. Looking up the rest from reference TRBV19 and TRBJ2-2 gives the full variable domain: DGGITQSPKYLFRKEGQNVTLSCEQNLNHDAMYWYRQDPGQGLRLIYYSQIVNDFQKGDIAEGYSVSREKKESFPLTVTSAQKNPTAFYLCASSGQPNTGELFFGEGSRLTVL.

The CDR3 DNA sequence: TGTGCCAGCAGTTTGAACATAGCCGGGGAGCTGTTTTTT. Its protein is CASSLNIAGELFF. V usage is TRBV27 and J usage is TRBJ2-2; D not certain. The CDR3 has 13 residues. Germline loops: CDR1 MNHEY, CDR2 SMNVEV (reference sequence). V dropped 3 bases and J dropped 6 bases, with 8 bases sitting between them.

The chain employs TRBV30 and TRBJ2-1, with TRBD2 matching over 7 bases. The CDR3 loop spans 13 amino acids. Trimming took 4 bases from V and 8 from J; bases not matched to a gene: 8. Germline lookup yields CDR1 GTSNPN and CDR2 SVGIG (reference sequence). CDR3 protein: CAWMRENLDEQFF. The CDR3, as DNA: TGTGCCTGGATGCGGGAGAATCTGGATGAGCAGTTCTTC. Looking up the rest from reference TRBV30 and TRBJ2-1 gives the full variable domain: SQTIHQWPATLVQPVGSPLSLECTVEGTSNPNLYWYRQAAGRGLQLLFYSVGIGQISSEVPQNLSASRPQDRQFILSSKKLLLSDSGFYLCAWMRENLDEQFFGPGTRLTVL.

The chain carries TRBV5-4 and TRBJ2-1, with D possibly called TRBD1 or TRBD2 (6 bases each). Trimming cost V 4 bases and J 3 bases, with 14 bases left between them. The CDR3 is 15 residues long. Germline values: CDR1 SGHNT, CDR2 YYREEE (reference sequence). CDR3 protein: CASSGGGGGYNEQFF. In nucleotides, the CDR3 is TGTGCCAGCAGCGGAGGGGGAGGAGGCTACAATGAGCAGTTCTTC.

This chain joins TRBV7-9 and TRBJ1-2; the match to TRBD1 covers 8 bases. The CDR3 sequence is 16 residues long. Trimming cost V 5 bases and J 2 bases; bases outside gene matches: 10. From germline, CDR1 is SEHNR and CDR2 FQNEAQ (reference sequence). CDR3: CASSADRQGNNYGYTF. CDR3 sequence (DNA): TGTGCCAGCAGCGCCGATCGACAGGGGAACAACTATGGCTACACCTTC.

This clone was counted only a few times. The chain combines TRBV6-1 with TRBJ1-5; D remains ambiguous. Germline V gene sequence: CDR1 MNHNS, CDR2 SASEGT. CDR3 length: 15 residues. V was cut by 7 bases and J by 0 bases, with 13 bases left in between. The CDR3 DNA is TGTGCCAGCAAGCTTTCCCCCATTAGCAATCAGCCCCAGCATTTT. It yields the protein CASKLSPISNQPQHF.

V gene TRBV5-2 combines with J gene TRBJ2-2; TRBD1, as called in the table, went unchecked against the DNA. TRBV5-2 represents a pseudogene. The CDR3 is made up of 15 amino acids. This CDR3 is CASKPGQVHPGELFF. The DNA of the CDR3 is TGTGCCAGCAAACCGGGACAGGTTCATCCCGGGGAGCTGTTTTTT.

CDR3 nucleotides: TGTGCCAGCACATACCGAAAGGGGAGAACTCATTTTAAAGAGACCCAGTACTTC. Residues: CASTYRKGRTHFKETQYF. The chain carries TRBV28 and TRBJ2-5; the D gene could be TRBD1 or TRBD2 (5 bases each). Germline CDR1 reads MDHEN; CDR2 reads SYDVKM. The CDR3 runs 18 residues. Trimming took 7 bases from V and 3 from J, leaving 27 bases between them. Using reference TRBV28 and TRBJ2-5 for the parts outside the CDR3, the full variable domain is DVKVTQSSRYLVKRTGEKVFLECVQDMDHENMFWYRQDPGLGLRLIYFSYDVKMKEKGDIPEGYSVSREKKERFSLILESASTNQTSMYLCASTYRKGRTHFKETQYFGPGTRLLVL.

The chain uses TRBV29-1 and TRBJ1-2; D is uncertain. The CDR3 has 13 amino acids. The germline V and J ends were trimmed by 4 bases and 0 bases, with 9 bases remaining between them. Per the germline V gene, CDR1 is SQVTM and CDR2 is ANQGSEA. CDR3 protein: CSVGTRANYGYTF. The CDR3 region has the DNA TGCAGCGTTGGAACTAGGGCTAACTATGGCTACACCTTC.

The rearrangement links TRBV6-6 to TRBJ2-5; TRBD2 agrees at 9 bases. The germline V gene encodes CDR1 MNHNY and CDR2 SVGAGI (reference sequence). The CDR3 extends over 16 amino acids. V lost 2 bases and J lost 5; bases outside the gene matches: 9. The CDR3 here is CASSYLGSGSRETQYF. In DNA, the CDR3 is TGTGCCAGCAGTTACCTTGGTAGCGGGAGCCGTGAGACCCAGTACTTC.

The chain recombines TRBV23-1 with TRBJ2-7, with TRBD1 matching 7 bases. TRBV23-1 is flagged as an ORF with uncertain function. CDR3 size: 14 residues. V gave up 5 bases and J gave up 5 bases; unmatched junction bases: 9. CDR3 protein: CASSYDREVDEQYF. DNA for the CDR3: TGCGCCAGCAGTTACGACAGGGAAGTTGACGAGCAGTACTTC.

The chain has TRBV11-2 and TRBJ1-2, with 9 bases aligning to TRBD1. Germline loops: CDR1 SGHAT, CDR2 FQNNGV. The CDR3 loop spans 14 amino acids. With 6 bases clipped from V and 2 bases from J, the junction kept 4 bases outside the gene matches. The CDR3 loop is CASRNTGGNYGYTF. In DNA form, the CDR3 reads TGTGCCAGCAGAAATACAGGGGGCAACTATGGCTACACCTTC.